The rows below give T cell receptor beta chains drawn from one sample of a study of vaccination effects on CD4 cells after COVID-19. Some clones are missing from TCRdb's copy, which holds only in-frame ones; the method was immunoSEQ multiplex PCR. The sample contains around 46,000 clones, roughly 72% of which appear only once. Their recognized antigens are unknown. Here the sequenced sample was CD4+ T cells from PBMCs cultured without peptide, taken after COVID-19 vaccination. All receptors derive from a human donor who received a COVID-19 vaccine. The CDR3 runs from the conserved cysteine through the conserved F or W. Each record gives: CDR3 protein, D gene, J gene, V gene. A D gene is named only where the DNA matches it firmly.

cdr3_aa: CASREEVEQYF; d_call: .; j_call: TRBJ2-7; v_call: TRBV2
cdr3_aa: CASSSLRDTEAFF; d_call: .; j_call: TRBJ1-1; v_call: TRBV6-5
cdr3_aa: CASSLLAGGPSEQFF; d_call: TRBD2; j_call: TRBJ2-1; v_call: TRBV7-9
cdr3_aa: CASSSPAGGSYEQYF; d_call: TRBD2; j_call: TRBJ2-7; v_call: TRBV6-5
cdr3_aa: CASSDIMGQGGTEAFF; d_call: .; j_call: TRBJ1-1; v_call: TRBV2
cdr3_aa: CASSANTQGEQYF; d_call: .; j_call: TRBJ2-7; v_call: TRBV2
cdr3_aa: CASSLAQAFSYNSPLHF; d_call: .; j_call: TRBJ1-6; v_call: TRBV7-9
cdr3_aa: CASKFAGGITEAFF; d_call: TRBD1; j_call: TRBJ1-1; v_call: TRBV3-1/TRBV3-2
cdr3_aa: CASSFGGNTEAFF; d_call: .; j_call: TRBJ1-1; v_call: TRBV3-1/TRBV3-2
cdr3_aa: CASSPARETQYF; d_call: .; j_call: TRBJ2-5; v_call: TRBV19
cdr3_aa: CASSSQSGAVEKLFF; d_call: .; j_call: TRBJ1-4; v_call: TRBV5-1
cdr3_aa: CASSQDRYEQYF; d_call: .; j_call: TRBJ2-7; v_call: TRBV3-1/TRBV3-2
cdr3_aa: CASSYSAGKGNTIYF; d_call: .; j_call: TRBJ1-3; v_call: TRBV6-5
cdr3_aa: CASSSTGEVSIEQYF; d_call: .; j_call: TRBJ2-7; v_call: TRBV6-5
cdr3_aa: CASSLQSSYNEQFF; d_call: .; j_call: TRBJ2-1; v_call: TRBV2
cdr3_aa: CASRRGQNTEAFF; d_call: .; j_call: TRBJ1-1; v_call: TRBV2
cdr3_aa: CASSRQRSIGGYTF; d_call: .; j_call: TRBJ1-2; v_call: TRBV14
cdr3_aa: CASSILLEGRSPLHF; d_call: .; j_call: TRBJ1-6; v_call: TRBV19
cdr3_aa: CASSFTSNYGYTF; d_call: .; j_call: TRBJ1-2; v_call: TRBV27
cdr3_aa: CASSSQKYNEQFF; d_call: .; j_call: TRBJ2-1; v_call: TRBV12-3/TRBV12-4
cdr3_aa: CASSPGAGVTNEQFF; d_call: .; j_call: TRBJ2-1; v_call: TRBV18
cdr3_aa: CASSKAGGTPITEAFF; d_call: .; j_call: TRBJ1-1; v_call: TRBV21-1
cdr3_aa: CASSLGGLRGPSYEQYF; d_call: TRBD1; j_call: TRBJ2-7; v_call: TRBV5-8
cdr3_aa: CASSPGDRVNTEAFF; d_call: TRBD1; j_call: TRBJ1-1; v_call: TRBV5-1
cdr3_aa: CASSYTRSGPLKSKNEQFF; d_call: .; j_call: TRBJ2-1; v_call: TRBV6-2/TRBV6-3
cdr3_aa: CSASHGVQTHEQYF; d_call: .; j_call: TRBJ2-7; v_call: TRBV20-1
cdr3_aa: CAWRKTGVNEKLFF; d_call: .; j_call: TRBJ1-4; v_call: TRBV30
cdr3_aa: CASSLYGGDAYEQYF; d_call: TRBD2; j_call: TRBJ2-7; v_call: TRBV7-9
cdr3_aa: CASKGRGYTF; d_call: .; j_call: TRBJ1-2; v_call: TRBV6-5
cdr3_aa: CATMGDLFSTF; d_call: .; j_call: TRBJ1-2; v_call: TRBV6-5
cdr3_aa: CASSETGRMDYGYTF; d_call: .; j_call: TRBJ1-2; v_call: TRBV3-1/TRBV3-2
cdr3_aa: CASSPGGANEQFF; d_call: TRBD2; j_call: TRBJ2-1; v_call: TRBV13
cdr3_aa: CASSPTGVQETQYF; d_call: TRBD1; j_call: TRBJ2-5; v_call: TRBV3-1/TRBV3-2
cdr3_aa: CASSRSLNANTGELFF; d_call: .; j_call: TRBJ2-2; v_call: TRBV7-6
cdr3_aa: CASSPPGGGTDTQYF; d_call: TRBD1; j_call: TRBJ2-3; v_call: TRBV7-9
cdr3_aa: CASSREGRGVPGYTGELFF; d_call: TRBD2; j_call: TRBJ2-2; v_call: TRBV11-3
cdr3_aa: CASSQAGQVSEQFF; d_call: TRBD1; j_call: TRBJ2-1; v_call: TRBV4-2
cdr3_aa: CASCRQGVELSTDTQYF; d_call: TRBD1; j_call: TRBJ2-3; v_call: TRBV27
cdr3_aa: CASSQESAARRAFF; d_call: .; j_call: TRBJ1-1; v_call: TRBV4-2
cdr3_aa: CASMSHRGETQYF; d_call: .; j_call: TRBJ2-5; v_call: TRBV6-5
cdr3_aa: CASRPTLLTGPKGYTF; d_call: .; j_call: TRBJ1-2; v_call: TRBV28
cdr3_aa: CSASPRGHGETQYF; d_call: .; j_call: TRBJ2-5; v_call: TRBV20-1
cdr3_aa: CASSSGLNTEAFF; d_call: .; j_call: TRBJ1-1; v_call: TRBV19
cdr3_aa: CASSYSGRAHEQYF; d_call: TRBD2; j_call: TRBJ2-7; v_call: TRBV7-2
cdr3_aa: CARSLRRLAPFATGELFF; d_call: TRBD2; j_call: TRBJ2-2; v_call: TRBV5-3
cdr3_aa: CASSATGQGQLGYGYTF; d_call: TRBD1; j_call: TRBJ1-2; v_call: TRBV7-8
cdr3_aa: CASSQDGTGDNEKLFF; d_call: TRBD1; j_call: TRBJ1-4; v_call: TRBV4-2
cdr3_aa: CASSREWADEQYF; d_call: .; j_call: TRBJ2-7; v_call: TRBV7-2
cdr3_aa: CASIPEAGQNPRAGYTF; d_call: TRBD1; j_call: TRBJ1-2; v_call: TRBV6-4
cdr3_aa: CASPLAGGETQYF; d_call: TRBD2; j_call: TRBJ2-5; v_call: TRBV2
cdr3_aa: CASSLTSGVRYEQYF; d_call: .; j_call: TRBJ2-7; v_call: TRBV11-2
cdr3_aa: CATSSRTNVLGTQYF; d_call: .; j_call: TRBJ2-5; v_call: TRBV15